This entry is about one T cell receptor beta chain. The sample originates from a study of sequential checkpoint blockade in melanoma. The method was immunoSEQ multiplex PCR; TCRdb's version includes in-frame clones alone and lacks a portion of them. This table holds some 17,000 clones, 69% found once. V lost 0 bases, J lost 1 base, and 3 bases stayed unmatched. CDR3 length equals 15 residues. CDR1 is SGHRS, CDR2 YFSETQ, per germline. The treatment: randomized to nivolumab then ipilimumab (arm A) or the reverse (arm B). PBMC sorting kept live CD3+CD8+ cells without CD19 or CD56. Sequences were derived from CD8+ T cells sorted from blood (inferred from file names), sampled from a patient given nivolumab and ipilimumab in sequence. The TCR was taken from a human donor with melanoma. The rearrangement joins TRBV5-1 to TRBJ1-1, with 7 bases identical to TRBD1. CDR3: CASSLEWTGNTEAFF. As DNA, the CDR3 is TGCGCCAGCAGCTTGGAGTGGACAGGGAACACTGAAGCTTTCTTT.